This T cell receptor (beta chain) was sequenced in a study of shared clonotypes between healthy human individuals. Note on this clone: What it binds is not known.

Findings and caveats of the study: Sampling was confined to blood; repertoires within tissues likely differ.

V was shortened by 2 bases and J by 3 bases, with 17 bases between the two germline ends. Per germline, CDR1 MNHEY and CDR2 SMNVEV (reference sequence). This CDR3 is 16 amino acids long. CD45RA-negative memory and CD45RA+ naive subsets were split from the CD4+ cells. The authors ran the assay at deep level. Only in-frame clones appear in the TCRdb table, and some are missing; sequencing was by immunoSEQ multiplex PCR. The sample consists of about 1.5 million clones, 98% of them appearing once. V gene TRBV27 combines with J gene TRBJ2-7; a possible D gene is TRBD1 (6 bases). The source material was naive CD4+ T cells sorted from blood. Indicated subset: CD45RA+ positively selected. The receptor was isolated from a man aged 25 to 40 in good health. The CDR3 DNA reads TGTGCCAGCAGTTTAGGGACAAATATAGGGCTCTACGAGCAGTACTTC. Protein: CASSLGTNIGLYEQYF.